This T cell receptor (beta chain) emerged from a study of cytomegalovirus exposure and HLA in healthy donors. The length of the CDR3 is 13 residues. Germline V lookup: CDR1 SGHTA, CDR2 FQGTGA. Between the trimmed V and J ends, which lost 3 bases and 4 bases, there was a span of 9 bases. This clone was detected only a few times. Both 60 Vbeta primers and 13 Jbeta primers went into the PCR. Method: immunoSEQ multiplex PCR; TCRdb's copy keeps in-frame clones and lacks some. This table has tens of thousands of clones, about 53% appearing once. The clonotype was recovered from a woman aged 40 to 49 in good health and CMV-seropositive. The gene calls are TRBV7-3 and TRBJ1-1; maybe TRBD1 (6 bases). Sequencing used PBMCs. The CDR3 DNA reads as TGTGCCAGCAGCTTTTCAGGGGTCACTGAAGCTTTCTTT. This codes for CASSFSGVTEAFF. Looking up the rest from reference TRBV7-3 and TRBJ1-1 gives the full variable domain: GAGVSQTPSNKVTEKGKYVELRCDPISGHTALYWYRQSLGQGPEFLIYFQGTGAADDSGLPNDRFFAVRPEGSVSTLKIQRTERGDSAVYLCASSFSGVTEAFFGQGTRLTVV.